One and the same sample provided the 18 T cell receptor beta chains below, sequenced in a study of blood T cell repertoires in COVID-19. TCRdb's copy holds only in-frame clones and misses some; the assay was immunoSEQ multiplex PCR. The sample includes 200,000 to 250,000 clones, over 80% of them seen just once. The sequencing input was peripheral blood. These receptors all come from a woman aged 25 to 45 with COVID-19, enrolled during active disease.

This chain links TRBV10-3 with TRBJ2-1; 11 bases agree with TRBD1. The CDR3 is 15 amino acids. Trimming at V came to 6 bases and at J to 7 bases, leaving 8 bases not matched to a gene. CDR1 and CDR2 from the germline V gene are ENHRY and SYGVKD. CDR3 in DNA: TGTGCCATCAGCTCGGACAGGGGGCATTCTAATGAGCAGTTCTTC. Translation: CAISSDRGHSNEQFF.

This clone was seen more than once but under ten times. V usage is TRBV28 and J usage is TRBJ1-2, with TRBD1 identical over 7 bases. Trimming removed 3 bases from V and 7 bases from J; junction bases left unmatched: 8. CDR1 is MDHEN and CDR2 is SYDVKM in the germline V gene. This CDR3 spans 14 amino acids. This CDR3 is CASSFPPTGSGYTF. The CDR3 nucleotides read TGTGCCAGCAGTTTTCCTCCGACAGGGTCTGGCTACACCTTC.

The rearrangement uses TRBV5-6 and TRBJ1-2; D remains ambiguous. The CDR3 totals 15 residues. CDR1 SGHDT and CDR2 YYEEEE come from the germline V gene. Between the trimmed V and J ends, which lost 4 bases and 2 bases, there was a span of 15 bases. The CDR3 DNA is TGTGCCAGCAGCCGTCTTGGCACAGCCAACTATGGCTACACCTTC. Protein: CASSRLGTANYGYTF.

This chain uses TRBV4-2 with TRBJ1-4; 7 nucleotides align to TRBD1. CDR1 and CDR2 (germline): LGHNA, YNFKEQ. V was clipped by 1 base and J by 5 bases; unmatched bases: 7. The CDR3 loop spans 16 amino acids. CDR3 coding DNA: TGTGCCAGCAGCCAAGCACAGGGGAGTCAGAATGAAAAACTGTTTTTT. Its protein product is CASSQAQGSQNEKLFF.

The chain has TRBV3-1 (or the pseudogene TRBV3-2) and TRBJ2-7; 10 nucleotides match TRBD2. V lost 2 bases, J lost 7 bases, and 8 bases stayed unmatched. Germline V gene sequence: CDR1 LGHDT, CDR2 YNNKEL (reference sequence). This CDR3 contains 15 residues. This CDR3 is CASSQRAGGPVEQYF. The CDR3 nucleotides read TGTGCCAGCAGCCAACGAGCGGGGGGGCCAGTAGAGCAGTACTTC.

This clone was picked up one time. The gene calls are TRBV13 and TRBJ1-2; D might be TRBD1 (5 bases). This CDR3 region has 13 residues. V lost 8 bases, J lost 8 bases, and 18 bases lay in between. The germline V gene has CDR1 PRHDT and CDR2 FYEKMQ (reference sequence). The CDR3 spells CASVGRGTHGYTF. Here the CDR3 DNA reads TGTGCCAGCGTCGGTCGGGGGACTCACGGCTACACCTTC.

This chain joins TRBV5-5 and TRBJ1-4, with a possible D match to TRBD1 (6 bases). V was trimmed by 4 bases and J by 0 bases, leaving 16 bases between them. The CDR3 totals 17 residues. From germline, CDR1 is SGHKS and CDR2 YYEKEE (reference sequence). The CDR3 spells CASSQSGTIATNEKLFF. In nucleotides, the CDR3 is TGTGCCAGCAGCCAATCCGGGACAATTGCAACTAATGAAAAACTGTTTTTT.

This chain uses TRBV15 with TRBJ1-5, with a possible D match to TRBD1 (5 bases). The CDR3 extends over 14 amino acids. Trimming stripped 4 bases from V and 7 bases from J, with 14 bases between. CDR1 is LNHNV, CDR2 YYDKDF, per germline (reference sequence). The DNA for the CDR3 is TGTGCCACCAGCATTGAAGGTGGGGGGCAGCCCCAGCATTTT. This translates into CATSIEGGGQPQHF.

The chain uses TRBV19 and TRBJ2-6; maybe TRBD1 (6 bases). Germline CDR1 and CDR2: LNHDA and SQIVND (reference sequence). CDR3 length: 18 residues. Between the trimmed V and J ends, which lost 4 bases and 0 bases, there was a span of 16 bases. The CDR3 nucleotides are TGTGCCAGTAGTACCCACAGGGTCGGTAACTCTGGGGCCAACGTCCTGACTTTC. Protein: CASSTHRVGNSGANVLTF.

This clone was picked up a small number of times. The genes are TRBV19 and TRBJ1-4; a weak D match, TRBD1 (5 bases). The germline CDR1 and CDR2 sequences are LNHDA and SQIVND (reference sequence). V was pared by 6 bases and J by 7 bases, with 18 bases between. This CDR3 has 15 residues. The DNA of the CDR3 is TGTGCCAGTAGACACGACAGTCTGAGGTCTGAAAAACTGTTTTTT. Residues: CASRHDSLRSEKLFF.

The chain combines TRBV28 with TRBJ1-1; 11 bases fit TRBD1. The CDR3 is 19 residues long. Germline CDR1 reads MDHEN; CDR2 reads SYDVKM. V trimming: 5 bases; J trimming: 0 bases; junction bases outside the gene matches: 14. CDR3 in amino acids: CASSINRGTGGSMNTEAFF. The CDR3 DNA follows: TGTGCCAGCAGTATAAACAGAGGGACAGGGGGAAGCATGAACACTGAAGCTTTCTTT.

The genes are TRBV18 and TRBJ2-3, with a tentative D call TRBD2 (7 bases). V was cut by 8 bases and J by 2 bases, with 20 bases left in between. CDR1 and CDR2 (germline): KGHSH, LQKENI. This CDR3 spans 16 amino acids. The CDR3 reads CASPPTGGGTTDTQYF. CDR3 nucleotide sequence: TGTGCCAGCCCGCCGACGGGCGGGGGCACCACAGATACGCAGTATTTT.

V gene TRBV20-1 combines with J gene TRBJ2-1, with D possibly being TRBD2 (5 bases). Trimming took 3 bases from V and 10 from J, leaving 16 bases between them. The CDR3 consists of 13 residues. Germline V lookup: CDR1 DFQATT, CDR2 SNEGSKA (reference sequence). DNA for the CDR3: TGCAGTGCTAGTAGTTTCGACGGGATAGAGCAGTTCTTC. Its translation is CSASSFDGIEQFF.

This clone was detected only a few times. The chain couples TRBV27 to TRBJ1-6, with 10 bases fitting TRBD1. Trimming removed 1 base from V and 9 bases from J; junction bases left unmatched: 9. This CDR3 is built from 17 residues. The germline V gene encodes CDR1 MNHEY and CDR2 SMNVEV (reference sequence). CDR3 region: CASSLLWDRGSTSPLHF. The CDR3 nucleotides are TGTGCCAGCAGTTTATTGTGGGACAGGGGATCCACTTCACCCCTCCACTTT.

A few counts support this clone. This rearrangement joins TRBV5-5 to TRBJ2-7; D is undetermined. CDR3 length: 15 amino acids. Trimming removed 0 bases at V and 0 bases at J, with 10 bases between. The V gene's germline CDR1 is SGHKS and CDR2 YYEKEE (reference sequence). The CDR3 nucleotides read TGTGCCAGCAGCTTGGACGGTGCTTACTCCTACGAGCAGTACTTC. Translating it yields CASSLDGAYSYEQYF.

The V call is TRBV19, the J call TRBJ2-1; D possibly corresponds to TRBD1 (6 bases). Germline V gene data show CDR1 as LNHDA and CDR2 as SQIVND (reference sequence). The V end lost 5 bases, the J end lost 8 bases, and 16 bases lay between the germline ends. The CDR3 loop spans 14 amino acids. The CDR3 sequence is CASSQGNTFDEQFF. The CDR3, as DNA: TGTGCCAGTAGTCAGGGGAACACCTTTGATGAGCAGTTCTTC. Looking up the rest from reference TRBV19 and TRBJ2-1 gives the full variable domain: DGGITQSPKYLFRKEGQNVTLSCEQNLNHDAMYWYRQDPGQGLRLIYYSQIVNDFQKGDIAEGYSVSREKKESFPLTVTSAQKNPTAFYLCASSQGNTFDEQFFGPGTRLTVL.

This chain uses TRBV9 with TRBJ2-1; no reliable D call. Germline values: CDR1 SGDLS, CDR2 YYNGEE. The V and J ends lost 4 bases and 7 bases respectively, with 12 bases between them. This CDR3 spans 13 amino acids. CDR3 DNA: TGTGCCAGCAGCTTAGGGTCGGAGAATGAGCAGTTCTTC. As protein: CASSLGSENEQFF.

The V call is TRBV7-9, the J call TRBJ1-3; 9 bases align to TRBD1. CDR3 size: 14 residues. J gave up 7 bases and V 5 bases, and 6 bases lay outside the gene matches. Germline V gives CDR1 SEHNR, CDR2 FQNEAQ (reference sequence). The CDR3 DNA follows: TGTGCCAGCAGCCCGGGACAGGGCTTCAACACCATATATTTT. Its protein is CASSPGQGFNTIYF.